This is a list of T cell receptor beta chains from one sample in a study of blood T cell repertoires in COVID-19. Some clones are missing from TCRdb's copy, which holds only in-frame ones; the method was immunoSEQ multiplex PCR. The sample includes 60,000 or so clones, more than 70% of them seen just once. The specimen was peripheral blood. Receptor source: a man aged 60-69 years with active or convalescent COVID-19. Each CDR3 is given with its conserved first and last residue. Fields, in order: D gene, J gene, clone size, V gene, CDR3 protein, CDR3 DNA. A D gene is named only where the DNA matches it firmly. A clone size is listed for some rows: how often the clone was seen (once, few, many), or a class if it is expanded.

d_gene: NA
j_gene: TRBJ2-3
abundance: few
v_gene: TRBV6-6
CDR3aa: CASTKGGSTDTQYF
CDR3nt: TGTGCCAGCACCAAGGGCGGGAGCACAGATACGCAGTATTTT

d_gene: NA
j_gene: TRBJ1-1
abundance: NA
v_gene: TRBV2
CDR3aa: CASSEWQNTEAFF
CDR3nt: TGTGCCAGCAGTGAATGGCAGAACACTGAAGCTTTCTTT

d_gene: TRBD1
j_gene: TRBJ2-7
abundance: NA
v_gene: TRBV19
CDR3aa: CASSRGQGEQYF
CDR3nt: TGTGCCAGTAGTAGGGGACAGGGAGAGCAGTACTTC

d_gene: NA
j_gene: TRBJ1-2
abundance: NA
v_gene: TRBV3-1/TRBV3-2
CDR3aa: CASSQMGQGYGYTF
CDR3nt: TGTGCCAGCAGCCAAATGGGACAAGGCTATGGCTACACCTTC

d_gene: NA
j_gene: TRBJ2-7
abundance: NA
v_gene: TRBV6-5
CDR3aa: CASIPRVRGVYEQYF
CDR3nt: TGTGCCAGCATCCCCAGGGTCAGGGGGGTCTACGAGCAGTACTTC

d_gene: NA
j_gene: TRBJ2-2
abundance: NA
v_gene: TRBV11-2
CDR3aa: CASSRRTASNTGELFF
CDR3nt: TGTGCCAGCAGCCGAAGGACAGCTTCGAACACCGGGGAGCTGTTTTTT

d_gene: NA
j_gene: TRBJ1-2
abundance: NA
v_gene: TRBV6-4
CDR3aa: CASSQQGGGYTF
CDR3nt: TGTGCCAGCAGTCAACAGGGCGGTGGCTACACCTTC

d_gene: TRBD1
j_gene: TRBJ2-5
abundance: once
v_gene: TRBV5-4
CDR3aa: CASSHGGQGAGETQYF
CDR3nt: TGTGCCAGCAGCCATGGGGGACAGGGGGCGGGGGAGACCCAGTACTTC

d_gene: TRBD1
j_gene: TRBJ1-2
abundance: NA
v_gene: TRBV19
CDR3aa: CASSTPGTGANYGYTF
CDR3nt: TGTGCCAGTAGTACCCCCGGGACAGGGGCGAACTATGGCTACACCTTC

d_gene: NA
j_gene: TRBJ1-1
abundance: NA
v_gene: TRBV27
CDR3aa: CASSSQPKGRGPEAFF
CDR3nt: TGTGCCAGCAGTTCTCAACCGAAAGGCAGGGGCCCTGAAGCTTTCTTT

d_gene: NA
j_gene: TRBJ1-3
abundance: NA
v_gene: TRBV3-1/TRBV3-2
CDR3aa: CASSQPLGVSGNTIYF
CDR3nt: TGTGCCAGCAGCCAACCATTAGGGGTCTCTGGAAACACCATATATTTT

d_gene: NA
j_gene: TRBJ1-2
abundance: NA
v_gene: TRBV5-6
CDR3aa: CASSLRGSVGYTF
CDR3nt: TGTGCCAGCAGCTTAAGGGGGTCGGTCGGCTACACCTTC

d_gene: TRBD1
j_gene: TRBJ1-2
abundance: NA
v_gene: TRBV6-5
CDR3aa: CASSQDRGRGGYTF
CDR3nt: TGTGCCAGCAGTCAGGACAGGGGGCGTGGTGGCTACACCTTC

d_gene: TRBD2
j_gene: TRBJ2-2
abundance: NA
v_gene: TRBV18
CDR3aa: CASSPLAGGSNTGELFF
CDR3nt: TGTGCCAGCTCCCCACTAGCGGGGGGTTCGAACACCGGGGAGCTGTTTTTT

d_gene: NA
j_gene: TRBJ2-7
abundance: NA
v_gene: TRBV6-2/TRBV6-3
CDR3aa: CASSPLGLRSSYEQYF
CDR3nt: TGTGCCAGCAGTCCCTTGGGACTGAGGAGCTCCTACGAGCAGTACTTC

d_gene: NA
j_gene: TRBJ1-2
abundance: once
v_gene: TRBV5-1
CDR3aa: CASSLDREVYGYTF
CDR3nt: TGCGCCAGCAGCTTGGACAGGGAAGTCTATGGCTACACCTTC

d_gene: TRBD2
j_gene: TRBJ2-1
abundance: NA
v_gene: TRBV28
CDR3aa: CASSPTSGGYNEQFF
CDR3nt: TGTGCCAGCAGTCCGACTAGCGGGGGTTACAATGAGCAGTTCTTC

d_gene: NA
j_gene: TRBJ1-5
abundance: once
v_gene: TRBV6-5
CDR3aa: CASKAGSVGNQPQHF
CDR3nt: TGTGCCAGCAAAGCAGGATCTGTTGGGAATCAGCCCCAGCATTTT

d_gene: TRBD1
j_gene: TRBJ2-7
abundance: few
v_gene: TRBV19
CDR3aa: CASRPPGGLREQYF
CDR3nt: TGTGCCAGTCGACCCCCAGGGGGCCTAAGGGAGCAGTACTTC

d_gene: TRBD2
j_gene: TRBJ2-1
abundance: NA
v_gene: TRBV27
CDR3aa: CASSSLREGSYNEQFF
CDR3nt: TGTGCCAGCAGTTCCCTGCGGGAGGGTTCCTACAATGAGCAGTTCTTC

d_gene: TRBD1
j_gene: TRBJ2-1
abundance: NA
v_gene: TRBV24-1
CDR3aa: CATSDPGQGAYNEQFF
CDR3nt: TGTGCCACCAGTGACCCCGGACAGGGAGCCTACAATGAGCAGTTCTTC

d_gene: NA
j_gene: TRBJ1-6
abundance: few
v_gene: TRBV10-3
CDR3aa: CAISDRRQSRLLGSPLHF
CDR3nt: TGTGCCATCAGTGACAGGAGACAGTCAAGGCTTCTCGGTTCACCCCTCCACTTT

d_gene: TRBD1
j_gene: TRBJ2-7
abundance: NA
v_gene: TRBV7-9
CDR3aa: CASSLGGQGLVYEQYF
CDR3nt: TGTGCCAGCAGCCTAGGAGGACAGGGGCTAGTCTACGAGCAGTACTTC

d_gene: TRBD2
j_gene: TRBJ2-5
abundance: once
v_gene: TRBV7-9
CDR3aa: CASSSRDGGGETQYF
CDR3nt: TGTGCCAGCAGCTCCCGAGACGGGGGAGGGGAGACCCAGTACTTC

d_gene: TRBD1
j_gene: TRBJ1-2
abundance: NA
v_gene: TRBV28
CDR3aa: CASRTGTGLAYGYTF
CDR3nt: TGTGCCAGCAGGACCGGGACAGGGTTGGCCTATGGCTACACCTTC

d_gene: TRBD1
j_gene: TRBJ2-5
abundance: NA
v_gene: TRBV19
CDR3aa: CASSPDRGRAQYF
CDR3nt: TGTGCCAGTAGTCCAGACAGGGGGAGAGCCCAGTACTTC

d_gene: TRBD1
j_gene: TRBJ1-2
abundance: NA
v_gene: TRBV6-5
CDR3aa: CASSYTGQGGGYTF
CDR3nt: TGTGCCAGCAGTTACACCGGACAGGGCGGCGGCTACACCTTC

d_gene: NA
j_gene: TRBJ1-6
abundance: NA
v_gene: TRBV10-3
CDR3aa: CAISEEAGINSPLHF
CDR3nt: TGTGCCATCAGTGAGGAAGCAGGGATTAATTCACCCCTCCACTTT

d_gene: TRBD2
j_gene: TRBJ2-7
abundance: once
v_gene: TRBV29-1
CDR3aa: CSVRGNSIYEQYF
CDR3nt: TGCAGCGTGCGGGGGAACTCCATCTACGAGCAGTACTTC

d_gene: NA
j_gene: TRBJ2-2
abundance: NA
v_gene: TRBV9
CDR3aa: CASRRQENTGELFF
CDR3nt: TGTGCCAGCAGAAGACAGGAAAACACCGGGGAGCTGTTTTTT

d_gene: TRBD1
j_gene: TRBJ2-6
abundance: NA
v_gene: TRBV19
CDR3aa: CASSAWDRGAGANVLTF
CDR3nt: TGTGCCAGTAGTGCCTGGGACAGGGGGGCTGGGGCCAACGTCCTGACTTTC

d_gene: NA
j_gene: TRBJ1-6
abundance: NA
v_gene: TRBV18
CDR3aa: CASSPSQADGNSPLHF
CDR3nt: TGTGCCAGCTCACCAAGCCAGGCCGACGGCAATTCACCCCTCCACTTT

d_gene: TRBD2
j_gene: TRBJ2-1
abundance: NA
v_gene: TRBV7-9
CDR3aa: CASSLWGGAYNEQFF
CDR3nt: TGTGCCAGCAGCCTCTGGGGGGGAGCCTACAATGAGCAGTTCTTC

d_gene: NA
j_gene: TRBJ1-3
abundance: NA
v_gene: TRBV15
CDR3aa: CATSRDLPAGNTIYF
CDR3nt: TGTGCCACCAGCAGAGACCTACCGGCTGGAAACACCATATATTTT

d_gene: NA
j_gene: TRBJ2-7
abundance: NA
v_gene: TRBV29-1
CDR3aa: CSVSNSLSYEQYF
CDR3nt: TGCAGCGTTTCAAACAGTCTCTCCTACGAGCAGTACTTC

d_gene: NA
j_gene: TRBJ1-2
abundance: NA
v_gene: TRBV19
CDR3aa: CATKWDGGTEGYTF
CDR3nt: TGTGCCACCAAGTGGGACGGGGGAACGGAGGGCTACACCTTC

d_gene: NA
j_gene: TRBJ2-4
abundance: once
v_gene: TRBV3-1/TRBV3-2
CDR3aa: CASSQDRGFGVNIQYF
CDR3nt: TGTGCCAGCAGCCAAGATAGGGGGTTTGGGGTTAACATTCAGTACTTC

d_gene: TRBD1
j_gene: TRBJ1-5
abundance: NA
v_gene: TRBV2
CDR3aa: CASGETGNNQPQHF
CDR3nt: TGTGCCAGCGGGGAGACAGGGAACAATCAGCCCCAGCATTTT

d_gene: TRBD2
j_gene: TRBJ2-3
abundance: NA
v_gene: TRBV19
CDR3aa: CASSIGRERDTQYF
CDR3nt: TGTGCCAGTAGTATCGGGCGGGAGCGGGATACGCAGTATTTT

d_gene: NA
j_gene: TRBJ2-7
abundance: NA
v_gene: TRBV6-2/TRBV6-3
CDR3aa: CASSLVGYEQYF
CDR3nt: TGTGCCAGCAGTTTGGTCGGCTACGAGCAGTACTTC

d_gene: TRBD1
j_gene: TRBJ1-2
abundance: NA
v_gene: TRBV11-2
CDR3aa: CASSAGQGTNYGYTF
CDR3nt: TGTGCCAGCAGCGCGGGACAGGGGACGAACTATGGCTACACCTTC

d_gene: TRBD2
j_gene: TRBJ2-2
abundance: NA
v_gene: TRBV5-1
CDR3aa: CASSLFPSGRVSTGELFF
CDR3nt: TGCGCCAGCAGCTTGTTTCCTAGCGGGAGGGTATCCACCGGGGAGCTGTTTTTT

d_gene: TRBD2
j_gene: TRBJ2-3
abundance: NA
v_gene: TRBV5-4
CDR3aa: CASSRTSGGGTDTQYF
CDR3nt: TGTGCCAGCAGCCGGACTAGCGGGGGGGGCACAGATACGCAGTATTTT

d_gene: NA
j_gene: TRBJ2-7
abundance: NA
v_gene: TRBV7-9
CDR3aa: CASSLDVRAEQYF
CDR3nt: TGTGCCAGCAGCTTAGACGTGCGCGCCGAGCAGTACTTC

d_gene: TRBD1
j_gene: TRBJ1-2
abundance: NA
v_gene: TRBV2
CDR3aa: CAGQTGELGYTF
CDR3nt: TGTGCCGGTCAGACAGGGGAACTCGGCTACACCTTC

d_gene: TRBD2
j_gene: TRBJ2-5
abundance: NA
v_gene: TRBV15
CDR3aa: CATSRAAGNWAKTQYF
CDR3nt: TGTGCCACCAGCAGAGCAGCGGGGAATTGGGCAAAGACCCAGTACTTC

d_gene: TRBD1
j_gene: TRBJ2-7
abundance: NA
v_gene: TRBV9
CDR3aa: CASSVASGGYEQYF
CDR3nt: TGTGCCAGCAGCGTAGCTTCAGGGGGCTACGAGCAGTACTTC

d_gene: NA
j_gene: TRBJ2-3
abundance: NA
v_gene: TRBV5-4
CDR3aa: CASSLGSRVSTDTQYF
CDR3nt: TGTGCCAGCAGCTTGGGGAGCAGAGTGAGCACAGATACGCAGTATTTT

d_gene: TRBD2
j_gene: TRBJ2-1
abundance: NA
v_gene: TRBV13
CDR3aa: CASSLEGGRYNEQFF
CDR3nt: TGTGCCAGCAGCTTAGAGGGAGGGCGATACAATGAGCAGTTCTTC

d_gene: TRBD2
j_gene: TRBJ2-3
abundance: NA
v_gene: TRBV29-1
CDR3aa: CSVGAGGLTDTQYF
CDR3nt: TGCAGCGTTGGAGCGGGGGGGCTCACAGATACGCAGTATTTT

d_gene: NA
j_gene: TRBJ1-2
abundance: NA
v_gene: TRBV7-9
CDR3aa: CASSSTGPYGYTF
CDR3nt: TGTGCCAGCAGCTCGACAGGCCCCTATGGCTACACCTTC

d_gene: NA
j_gene: TRBJ2-1
abundance: NA
v_gene: TRBV11-2
CDR3aa: CASSLRTALNEQFF
CDR3nt: TGTGCCAGCAGCTTGCGGACAGCCTTGAATGAGCAGTTCTTC